Listed below are T cell receptor beta chains from one sample, sequenced in a study of T cells expressing NK-cell markers. TCRdb reprocessed the 5' RACE reads and keeps a single row for each CDR3 protein, giving no DNA. The sample table includes about 390,000 distinct CDR3 sequences. Sequenced sample: blood T cells: a sorted CD56 or NKG2C T cell subset, CD4+ or CD8+ T cells, or bulk PBMC T cells (not recorded which). The receptor source for this set is a woman aged 45 to 65 in good health. Each CDR3 is given with its conserved first and last residue.

TRBJ2-7 | TRBV29-1 | CSVEDRLAGSYEQYF
TRBJ1-1 | TRBV23-1 | CASSQSFMNTEAFF
TRBJ2-1 | TRBV24-1 | CATSDLLSTEQFF
TRBJ1-5 | TRBV3-1 | CASSHGTGLSNQPQHF
TRBJ1-3 | TRBV19 | CASSISRGIGNTIYF
TRBJ2-6 | TRBV27 | CASSFRGSGGSGANVLTF
TRBJ1-1 | TRBV18 | CASSPSLGYTEAFF
TRBJ2-2 | TRBV4-1 | CASSQDRGPGGELFF
TRBJ2-4 | TRBV7-2 | CASSLRHVSGSRAKNIQYF
TRBJ2-2 | TRBV2 | CASSDANTGELFF
TRBJ2-2 | TRBV7-9 | CASSSLNSGNRELFF
TRBJ2-5 | TRBV7-9 | CASSTPTGLQETQYF
TRBJ2-1 | TRBV30 | CAWSVLGNDQFF
TRBJ2-3 | TRBV7-3 | CASSAGTKATQYF
TRBJ2-7 | TRBV29-1 | CSVAPAGDEQYF
TRBJ2-5 | TRBV4-2 | CASSLGDGEETQYF
TRBJ2-2 | TRBV19 | CASSIVGGLNTGELFF
TRBJ2-7 | TRBV13 | CASSVWTAPEQYF
TRBJ2-1 | TRBV4-2 | CASSQGRVGTSQFF
TRBJ2-7 | TRBV5-1 | CASSLFGHLRRTSYEQYF
TRBJ2-4 | TRBV20-1 | CSALDRAKNIQYF
TRBJ1-4 | TRBV7-8 | CASSPGGRRGEKLFF
TRBJ2-3 | TRBV5-1 | CASSSTWGALVTTDTQYF
TRBJ2-3 | TRBV6-1 | CASSEAPARDTQYF
TRBJ2-1 | TRBV12-3/TRBV12-4 | CASRSTSGYNEQFF
TRBJ1-5 | TRBV6-4 | CASSTTGGSQHF
TRBJ2-1 | TRBV25-1 | CASSAGRGGKNEQFF
TRBJ2-1 | TRBV20-1 | CSAPSLAGGVEQFF
TRBJ2-3 | TRBV29-1 | CSVQRTSTDTQYF
TRBJ2-1 | TRBV4-2 | CASSQDYGRVPYNEQFF
TRBJ1-6 | TRBV6-5 | CASKTTGDSPLHF
TRBJ1-5 | TRBV4-1 | CASSQVGAARNQPQHF
TRBJ2-1 | TRBV5-1 | CASSSPEREGFF
TRBJ1-1 | TRBV5-1 | CASSLWSRRDTEAFF
TRBJ1-2 | TRBV12-3/TRBV12-4 | CASSLSGDGYTF
TRBJ2-3 | TRBV3-1 | CASSQRGSRGTTDTQYF
TRBJ1-1 | TRBV10-3 | CAISASTDTEAFF
TRBJ2-7 | TRBV4-1 | CASSQAGGLGEQYF
TRBJ2-7 | TRBV3-1 | CASSFTQGVNYEQYF
TRBJ1-4 | TRBV27 | CASSSSGTGRPATNEKLFF
TRBJ2-5 | TRBV7-9 | CASSQIPGLQETQYF
TRBJ1-1 | TRBV10-2 | CATYLGTEAFF
TRBJ2-3 | TRBV9 | CASNPLEAGKGDTQYF
TRBJ1-2 | TRBV11-2 | CASSLQGDGYGYTF
TRBJ1-1 | TRBV5-1 | CASSQTSGTNRAFF
TRBJ1-1 | TRBV29-1 | CSAGRELNTEAFF
TRBJ2-7 | TRBV10-3 | CAITESPGGEQYF